Below are 21 T cell receptor beta chains sequenced from a single sample in a study of OX40 agonist ivuxolimab in advanced cancers. Library preparation used the immunoSEQ multiplex PCR assay. The source is immuneACCESS, and TCRdb retained only in-frame sequences with V and J called. Part of the clones is not carried over; for the studies checked, unresolved V genes explain less than half of this, and the remainder is unexplained. The sample table lists about 57,000 clones, approximately 87% of them with a count of one. The ten largest clonotypes hold approximately 0.4% of the sample. The input for sequencing was CD4+ or CD8+ T cells sorted from blood, taken in a trial of the OX40 agonist ivuxolimab. The receptors originated from an adult with an advanced solid tumor such as melanoma, head and neck, liver or kidney cancer.

The chain links TRBV10-2 to TRBJ2-7; the match to TRBD1 covers 7 bases. V dropped 6 bases and J dropped 2; count of bases not matched to a gene: 4. The CDR3 is 13 residues long. Germline V lookup: CDR1 WSHSY, CDR2 SAAADI. The CDR3 sequence: CASRGTATYEQYF. CDR3 nucleotides: TGCGCCAGCAGGGGGACAGCAACCTACGAGCAGTACTTC.

The chain employs TRBV5-5 and TRBJ1-4, with 9 bases fitting TRBD1. The CDR3 loop spans 16 amino acids. The trim removed 1 base at V and 5 bases at J, leaving 6 bases unmatched. Germline V lookup: CDR1 SGHKS, CDR2 YYEKEE (reference sequence). The CDR3 sequence: CASSLYSGQGNEKLFF. For the CDR3, the DNA is TGTGCCAGCAGCTTGTACTCGGGACAGGGCAATGAAAAACTGTTTTTT.

This clone was detected once. The chain uses TRBV2 and TRBJ2-7; TRBD1 is a possible D gene (5 bases). Trimming removed 4 bases at V and 6 bases at J, with 10 bases between. The CDR3 is 12 amino acids. Germline V CDR1 and CDR2: SNHLY, FYNNEI. CDR3 sequence: CASSGGFSEQYF. For the CDR3, the DNA is TGTGCCAGCAGTGGGGGCTTCAGCGAGCAGTACTTC.

The V call is TRBV6-6, the J call TRBJ1-1, with D tentatively TRBD1 (5 bases). Trimming shortened V by 2 bases and J by 4 bases, and 14 bases separated the two germline ends. Per germline, CDR1 MNHNY and CDR2 SVGAGI (reference sequence). CDR3 length equals 15 residues. This chain's CDR3 is CASSYGSGGTTEAFF. The CDR3 bases are TGTGCCAGCAGTTACGGAAGCGGGGGGACCACTGAAGCTTTCTTT.

This clone was seen just once. This sequence joins TRBV29-1 and TRBJ2-5; D is possibly TRBD2 (6 bases). This CDR3 is 16 amino acids long. Germline-derived CDR1 and CDR2 are SQVTM and ANQGSEA. V was pared by 2 bases and J by 1 base, with 17 bases between. CDR3 nucleotide sequence: TGCAGCGTTGAACCCTTCCCCGGCGGGATCCAAGAGACCCAGTACTTC. Translating gives CSVEPFPGGIQETQYF.

This clone was found once. The V gene is TRBV19, the J gene TRBJ2-1; 11 bases align to TRBD2. J gave up 3 bases and V 4 bases, and 17 bases lay outside the gene matches. The CDR3 has 20 residues. The germline V gene has CDR1 LNHDA and CDR2 SQIVND (reference sequence). This CDR3 is CASSTGLAGGIPLGYNEQFF. The DNA for the CDR3 is TGTGCCAGTAGTACAGGACTAGCGGGTGGAATCCCTCTAGGCTACAATGAGCAGTTCTTC.

V is TRBV5-6 and J is TRBJ1-2; 11 bases match TRBD1. V lost 4 bases, J lost 8 bases, and 7 bases stayed unmatched. The germline gives CDR1 SGHDT, CDR2 YYEEEE. The CDR3 has 14 amino acids. CDR3 coding DNA: TGTGCCAGCAGCGTGGACAGGGGGCTGGGCGGCTACACCTTC. Protein sequence: CASSVDRGLGGYTF.

A single count supports this clone. The CDR3, as DNA: TGTGCCAGCGCCCTTCACGGACAGCTACTTAACTATGGCTACACCTTC. It encodes CASALHGQLLNYGYTF. The chain has TRBV7-9 and TRBJ1-2; D might be TRBD1 (6 bases). The V gene lost 8 bases and the J gene lost 1 base, with 20 bases spanning the gap. The CDR3 runs to 16 residues. Per germline, CDR1 SEHNR and CDR2 FQNEAQ (reference sequence).

The rearrangement links TRBV18 to TRBJ2-6; D gene uncertain. Germline V lookup: CDR1 KGHSH, CDR2 LQKENI. The CDR3 spans 15 residues. V lost 2 bases to trimming and J lost 0 bases, with 5 bases between them. This chain's CDR3 is CASSPSSSGANVLTF. The CDR3 nucleotides read TGTGCCAGCTCACCATCTAGCTCTGGGGCCAACGTCCTGACTTTC.

The chain links TRBV5-1 to TRBJ2-2; the match to TRBD1 covers 8 bases. The J segment lost 4 bases and the V segment lost 2 bases, leaving 1 base of the junction unmatched. Germline CDR1 SGHRS, CDR2 YFSETQ. The CDR3 length is 14 residues. CDR3 in amino acids: CASSLTGGTGELFF. CDR3 coding DNA: TGCGCCAGCAGCTTAACAGGGGGCACCGGGGAGCTGTTTTTT.

The chain has TRBV2 and TRBJ1-5; a weak D match, TRBD1 (5 bases). Trimming cost V 8 bases and J 6 bases, with 11 bases left between them. The CDR3 spans 12 residues. CDR1 and CDR2 from the germline V gene are SNHLY and FYNNEI. CDR3 sequence reads: CASGQGPQPQHF. CDR3 DNA: TGTGCCAGCGGCCAGGGACCTCAGCCCCAGCATTTT.

The CDR3 region has the DNA TGTGCCAGTAGTACCGGGACAGGAGTTAAGGAGCAGTACTTC. Its protein is CASSTGTGVKEQYF. J is TRBJ2-7 and V is TRBV19, with TRBD1 matching over 8 bases. Trimming cost V 4 bases and J 7 bases; bases outside gene matches: 9. Germline CDR1 reads LNHDA; CDR2 reads SQIVND (reference sequence). This CDR3 spans 14 amino acids.

J is TRBJ2-7 and V is TRBV15, with TRBD1 matching over 7 bases. CDR1 and CDR2 from the germline V gene are LNHNV and YYDKDF (reference sequence). The CDR3 has 15 residues. Trimming cost V 0 bases and J 5 bases; bases outside gene matches: 7. CDR3: CATSRDRQGYHEQYF. CDR3 DNA sequence: TGTGCCACCAGCAGAGATAGACAGGGTTACCACGAGCAGTACTTC.

This sequence joins TRBV5-6 and TRBJ2-7, with 10 nucleotides matching TRBD2. There are 14 residues in the CDR3. V dropped 1 base and J dropped 7; count of bases not matched to a gene: 5. CDR1 and CDR2 (germline): SGHDT, YYEEEE. The CDR3 DNA sequence: TGTGCCAGCAGCTTGCCGTCGACTAGCGGGGAGCAGTACTTC. As protein: CASSLPSTSGEQYF.

This clone was counted a few times. V is TRBV5-4 and J is TRBJ2-7; 8 nucleotides match TRBD2. This CDR3 comprises 14 residues. Trimming at V came to 4 bases and at J to 5 bases, leaving 8 bases not matched to a gene. The germline gives CDR1 SGHNT, CDR2 YYREEE (reference sequence). The CDR3 reads CASSLGLASNEQYF. The CDR3 DNA sequence: TGTGCCAGCAGCCTCGGACTAGCTAGCAACGAGCAGTACTTC.

This clone has more than one count but fewer than ten. This sequence joins TRBV7-9 and TRBJ1-4; D unresolved. CDR1 is SEHNR and CDR2 is FQNEAQ in the germline V gene (reference sequence). Trimming removed 2 bases at V and 6 bases at J, with 10 bases between. This CDR3 has 14 amino acids. The CDR3 DNA is TGTGCCAGCAGCTTAAACCAAGAGGATGAAAAACTGTTTTTT. It encodes CASSLNQEDEKLFF.

The chain couples TRBV28 to TRBJ1-2; D unresolved. Germline CDR1 MDHEN, CDR2 SYDVKM. The CDR3 runs 16 residues. The V end was cut by 6 bases, the J end by 8 bases, with 25 bases between. DNA for the CDR3: TGTGCCAGCAGGATACCCCAGGCCGGCCCGAAACTGGGCTACACCTTC. It specifies CASRIPQAGPKLGYTF.

J is TRBJ2-2 and V is TRBV7-3; 11 bases fit TRBD2. Unmatched junction bases numbered 3, after V lost 5 bases and J lost 1 base. The CDR3 runs to 16 residues. Germline V gene lookup returns CDR1 SGHTA and CDR2 FQGTGA. CDR3 coding DNA: TGTGCCAGCAGCCGAGGGACTAGCGGGAACACCGGGGAGCTGTTTTTT. Residues: CASSRGTSGNTGELFF.

The gene calls are TRBV11-1 and TRBJ2-1; 15 bases match TRBD2. The CDR3 sequence is 16 residues long. V was pared by 4 bases and J by 5 bases, with 3 bases of the junction left unmatched. Per germline, CDR1 SGHAT and CDR2 FQDESV (reference sequence). The CDR3 DNA follows: TGTGCCAGCAGCTCCGGGACTAGCGGGGGGCACAATGAGCAGTTCTTC. It is translated as CASSSGTSGGHNEQFF.

Turning to this clone: One junction end does not reproduce the germline sequence, and a read error may be involved. V gene TRBV4-1 combines with J gene TRBJ1-1; maybe TRBD1 (5 bases). The germline V gene has CDR1 MGHRA and CDR2 YSYEKL. CDR3 length equals 22 residues. This CDR3 is CASSQVRIRGKTSPFVNTETFF. CDR3 nucleotides: TGCGCCAGCAGCCAAGTAAGGATTCGGGGGAAGACTTCCCCGTTTGTGAACACTGAAACTTTCTTT.

This rearrangement joins TRBV18 to TRBJ2-6; D remains ambiguous. V gave up 2 bases and J gave up 2 bases, with 7 bases separating them. The CDR3 is made up of 15 amino acids. Germline-derived CDR1 and CDR2 are KGHSH and LQKENI. In DNA, the CDR3 is TGTGCCAGCTCACCATCGGTAGCTGGGGCCAACGTCCTGACTTTC. Protein: CASSPSVAGANVLTF.